Listed below are T cell receptor beta chains from one sample, sequenced in a study of T cell responses to AZD1222 COVID-19 vaccine. Repertoires were generated with immunoSEQ multiplex PCR, while TCRdb's copy carries only in-frame clones and drops some. This sample has approximately 88,000 clones, with approximately 78% found just once. The sequenced sample was peripheral blood, obtained on day 0 of AZD1222 vaccination. These receptors were collected from an adult in good health. The CDR3 runs from the conserved cysteine through the conserved F or W. Fields, in order: clone size, D gene, V gene, J gene, CDR3 protein, CDR3 DNA. D genes are given only for firm matches. A row's size may be missing; if present it is once, few, many or a size class.

NA	TRBD1	TRBV3-1/TRBV3-2	TRBJ2-2	CASSLTGGRDTGELFF	TGTGCCAGCAGCCTAACAGGGGGCAGGGACACCGGGGAGCTGTTTTTT
NA	TRBD2	TRBV24-1	TRBJ2-2	CATSDTTSGRTPNTGELFF	TGTGCCACCAGTGACACGACTAGCGGGAGGACGCCCAACACCGGGGAGCTGTTTTTT
NA	NA	TRBV4-3	TRBJ1-4	CASSQDIVFEGTNEKLFF	TGCGCCAGCAGCCAAGATATAGTGTTCGAGGGGACTAATGAAAAACTGTTTTTT
NA	TRBD1	TRBV6-5	TRBJ1-3	CASSSRQGGSGNTIYF	TGTGCCAGCAGTTCCCGACAGGGTGGCTCTGGAAACACCATATATTTT
NA	NA	TRBV27	TRBJ2-7	CASSLDGGIYEQYF	TGTGCCAGCAGTTTAGACGGGGGTATATACGAGCAGTACTTC
few	TRBD2	TRBV19	TRBJ2-5	CASSPGLAGEETQYF	TGTGCCAGTAGCCCTGGGCTAGCGGGAGAAGAGACCCAGTACTTC
once	NA	TRBV6-5	TRBJ1-1	CTSSTLNTEAFF	TGTACCAGCAGTACACTGAACACTGAAGCTTTCTTT
NA	TRBD1	TRBV24-1	TRBJ2-3	CATSDSGTGGPDTQYF	TGTGCCACCAGTGATTCCGGGACAGGGGGACCAGATACGCAGTATTTT
NA	NA	TRBV6-5	TRBJ1-1	CASSYSATGNEAFF	TGTGCCAGCAGTTACTCGGCAACAGGGAACGAAGCTTTCTTT
NA	TRBD2	TRBV27	TRBJ2-5	CASSLLASGGETQYF	TGTGCCAGCAGTTTATTAGCCTCCGGGGGGGAGACCCAGTACTTC
few	NA	TRBV30	TRBJ1-1	CAWIGKISLNTEAFF	TGTGCCTGGATCGGGAAAATCAGCCTGAACACTGAAGCTTTCTTT
NA	NA	TRBV7-2	TRBJ2-7	CASSLGGGGPYEQYF	TGTGCCAGCAGCTTAGGAGGGGGAGGGCCCTACGAGCAGTACTTC
NA	NA	TRBV6-5	TRBJ2-1	CATQEVGGSYNEQFF	TGTGCCACCCAGGAGGTGGGGGGATCCTACAATGAGCAGTTCTTC
NA	TRBD2	TRBV9	TRBJ2-1	CASSLTGTSGAFYNNEQFF	TGTGCCAGCAGCCTAACCGGGACTAGCGGGGCCTTCTACAACAATGAGCAGTTCTTC
NA	NA	TRBV5-5	TRBJ1-5	CASSRGRGEDQPQHF	TGTGCCAGCAGCCGCGGAAGGGGAGAGGATCAGCCCCAGCATTTT
NA	NA	TRBV6-5	TRBJ1-1	CASRSDGAFF	TGTGCCAGCAGGTCCGACGGAGCTTTCTTT
NA	NA	TRBV2	TRBJ2-2	CASKGVNTGELFF	TGTGCCAGCAAGGGCGTGAACACCGGGGAGCTGTTTTTT
NA	NA	TRBV16	TRBJ1-5	CASSQSLNQPQHF	TGTGCCAGCAGCCAAAGCCTCAATCAGCCCCAGCATTTT
few	NA	TRBV27	TRBJ2-7	CASSMLGLPYEQYF	TGTGCCAGCTCAATGCTGGGACTTCCCTACGAGCAGTACTTC
once	TRBD1	TRBV28	TRBJ1-3	CASSSGTGFNTIYF	TGTGCCAGCAGTTCCGGGACAGGCTTCAACACCATATATTTT
NA	NA	TRBV5-1	TRBJ2-2	CASSFLDPSGGELFF	TGCGCCAGCAGCTTTCTGGACCCCTCAGGCGGGGAGCTGTTTTTT
NA	TRBD1	TRBV28	TRBJ2-1	CASSRDRAVYNEQFF	TGTGCCAGCAGCCGGGACAGGGCGGTATACAATGAGCAGTTCTTC
NA	NA	TRBV2	TRBJ2-6	CASKRGAAGANVLTF	TGTGCCAGCAAACGAGGGGCAGCTGGGGCCAACGTCCTGACTTTC
NA	NA	TRBV5-1	TRBJ2-5	CASSWTALRETQYF	TGCGCCAGCAGCTGGACAGCCTTGAGGGAGACCCAGTACTTC
NA	NA	TRBV21-1	TRBJ1-4	CASSRRGATNEKLFF	TGTGCCAGCAGCCGCCGGGGGGCAACTAATGAAAAACTGTTTTTT
NA	NA	TRBV4-3	TRBJ2-7	CASSQISWDEQYF	TGCGCCAGCAGCCAAATATCCTGGGACGAGCAGTACTTC
NA	NA	TRBV28	TRBJ1-5	CASRGHGLGNQPQHF	TGTGCCAGCAGGGGACACGGGTTAGGCAATCAGCCCCAGCATTTT
NA	NA	TRBV10-1	TRBJ1-6	CASSDRKNSPLHF	TGCGCCAGCAGTGACCGGAAGAATTCACCCCTCCACTTT